This T cell receptor beta chain was sequenced during a study of blood T cell repertoires in COVID-19. As originally analysed: Using reference gene primer amplification, nucleated cell counts were estimated. The table came from immunoSEQ multiplex PCR; TCRdb's copy has only in-frame clones and leaves some out. V and J calls and clone size are copied from that table; D and trimming were computed from the DNA. Of 65,000 to 95,000 clones listed, 80% are singletons. This CDR3 is 16 amino acids long. The V gene's germline CDR1 is MNHNY and CDR2 SVGAGI (reference sequence). V shed 4 bases and J shed 0 bases, with 10 bases lying between them.

The sequenced material came from peripheral blood. The chain has TRBV6-6 and TRBJ1-6, with no clear D. The source of this sequence is a woman aged 40 to 50 with active or convalescent COVID-19. The CDR3 DNA reads as TGTGCCAGCAGTTTGGAAAGGAGCTCCTATAATTCACCCCTCCACTTT. Its translation: CASSLERSSYNSPLHF.